One sample yielded the 26 T cell receptor beta chains listed below, sequenced in a study of blood T cell repertoires in COVID-19. The repertoire was sequenced with immunoSEQ multiplex PCR; TCRdb's copy has only in-frame clones and lacks some. The sample carries just over 150,000 clones, 80% recorded once. The material sequenced was peripheral blood. The source is a man aged 60-69 years with acute or convalescent COVID-19.

The chain employs TRBV7-2 and TRBJ1-1; 8 bases agree with TRBD1. The CDR3 has 15 amino acids. Losses at the gene ends were 5 bases for V and 4 bases for J; bases not matched to a gene: 9. Germline values: CDR1 SGHTA, CDR2 FQGNSA. CDR3 sequence reads: CASSVTGQGGTEAFF. In nucleotides, the CDR3 is TGTGCCAGCAGCGTAACAGGACAGGGCGGCACTGAAGCTTTCTTT.

The chain uses TRBV7-2 and TRBJ2-5, with 11 bases matching TRBD2. Trimming removed 5 bases from V and 5 bases from J; junction bases left unmatched: 7. Looked up from germline, CDR1 is SGHTA and CDR2 is FQGNSA. The CDR3 contains 15 residues. The DNA of the CDR3 is TGTGCCAGCAGCCCGACTAGCGGGATAAGGGAGACCCAGTACTTC. Its translation is CASSPTSGIRETQYF.

The V gene is TRBV7-2, the J gene TRBJ1-5, with unresolved D. V lost 3 bases to trimming and J lost 6 bases, with 6 bases between them. The germline V gene has CDR1 SGHTA and CDR2 FQGNSA. The CDR3 runs to 12 residues. The CDR3 bases are TGTGCCAGCAGCTTGGCTGGTCAGCCCCAGCATTTT. It is translated as CASSLAGQPQHF.

For this clone: One end of the junction fails to match germline, which may point to a read error. J is TRBJ2-2 and V is TRBV24-1; 7 positions match TRBD1. The CDR3 is made up of 13 amino acids. Germline V CDR1 and CDR2: KGHDR, SFDVKD. The CDR3 DNA sequence: TGTGCCACGAGTGACGACAGGGCTGGAGAGCTGTTTTTT. It translates to CATSDDRAGELFF.

This clone was found once. CDR3 nucleotide sequence: TGTGCCAGCAGGAGGGGGGGCTACGAGCAGTACTTC. Encoded protein: CASRRGGYEQYF. J is TRBJ2-7 and V is TRBV2; D perhaps matches TRBD2 (7 bases). The germline V gene has CDR1 SNHLY and CDR2 FYNNEI. V gave up 6 bases and J gave up 3 bases, with 9 bases separating them. This CDR3 is 12 amino acids long.

The sample holds a few counts of this clone. The rearrangement joins TRBV6-5 to TRBJ2-2; 11 bases align to TRBD2. This CDR3 is 15 amino acids long. In germline, CDR1 is MNHEY, CDR2 SVGAGI. V lost 7 bases, J lost 7 bases, and 8 bases stayed unmatched. The CDR3 protein is CASITSGSGIGELFF. CDR3 coding DNA: TGTGCCAGCATTACTAGCGGGAGTGGAATCGGGGAGCTGTTTTTT.

This clone was seen a handful of times. The V and J genes are TRBV7-3 and TRBJ2-2, with a weak D call TRBD1 (6 bases). V gave up 5 bases and J gave up 3 bases, with 16 bases separating them. Germline V gene lookup returns CDR1 SGHTA and CDR2 FQGTGA. The length of the CDR3 is 16 residues. The CDR3 nucleotides are TGTGCCAGCAGCCTCACAGGGTCGGGTCACACCGGGGAGCTGTTTTTT. Translated, it gives CASSLTGSGHTGELFF.

The V call is TRBV7-9, the J call TRBJ2-3; 9 bases agree with TRBD2. Germline V gene sequence: CDR1 SEHNR, CDR2 FQNEAQ (reference sequence). The CDR3 length is 15 residues. V dropped 5 bases and J dropped 3; count of bases not matched to a gene: 6. The CDR3 DNA is TGTGCCAGCAGCAAAGCGGGGGGAAGGACAGATACGCAGTATTTT. Encoded protein: CASSKAGGRTDTQYF. The full variable domain, rest sourced from reference TRBV7-9 and TRBJ2-3, is DTGVSQNPRHKITKRGQNVTFRCDPISEHNRLYWYRQTLGQGPEFLTYFQNEAQLEKSRLLSDRFSAERPKGSFSTLEIQRTEQGDSAMYLCASSKAGGRTDTQYFGPGTRLTVL.

The chain carries TRBV7-2 and TRBJ2-5, with 9 bases aligning to TRBD2. The CDR3 has 14 residues. V lost 5 bases and J lost 5; bases outside the gene matches: 6. Per the germline V gene, CDR1 is SGHTA and CDR2 is FQGNSA. CDR3 amino acids: CASSRSGGGETQYF. The CDR3 DNA is TGTGCCAGCAGCCGTAGCGGGGGAGGGGAGACCCAGTACTTC.

V gene TRBV5-1 combines with J gene TRBJ1-3, with 10 bases matching TRBD1. J lost 2 bases, V lost 3 bases, and 5 bases had no gene match. The CDR3 consists of 16 residues. The germline V gene has CDR1 SGHRS and CDR2 YFSETQ. The CDR3 DNA follows: TGCGCCAGCAGCTGGGGACAGGGGTCAGCTGGAAACACCATATATTTT. As protein: CASSWGQGSAGNTIYF.

This sequence joins TRBV6-5 and TRBJ2-2; a weak D match, TRBD1 (5 bases). The CDR3 is made up of 14 amino acids. V gave up 10 bases and J gave up 4 bases, with 16 bases separating them. The germline V gene encodes CDR1 MNHEY and CDR2 SVGAGI. CDR3 in amino acids: CATWTQFATGELFF. CDR3 DNA sequence: TGTGCCACCTGGACACAGTTTGCCACCGGGGAGCTGTTTTTT.

This clone was recorded once. The V call is TRBV18, the J call TRBJ2-5, with D unresolved. The germline CDR1 and CDR2 sequences are KGHSH and LQKENI. V was trimmed by 2 bases and J by 4 bases, leaving 11 bases between them. The CDR3 has 14 residues. CDR3: CASSPGRRGETQYF. DNA for the CDR3: TGTGCCAGCTCACCAGGTCGCCGCGGAGAGACCCAGTACTTC.

The rearrangement joins TRBV20-1 to TRBJ1-1; TRBD1 matches 8 bases. There are 16 residues in the CDR3. J gave up 0 bases and V 3 bases, and 9 bases lay outside the gene matches. CDR1 and CDR2 (germline): DFQATT, SNEGSKA (reference sequence). CDR3 sequence (DNA): TGCAGTGCTAGTATGGGGACAGGTATAATGAACACTGAAGCTTTCTTT. Its translation: CSASMGTGIMNTEAFF.

The genes are TRBV2 and TRBJ1-3, with D maybe TRBD1 (6 bases). From germline, CDR1 is SNHLY and CDR2 FYNNEI. V was shortened by 6 bases and J by 0 bases, with 12 bases between the two germline ends. The CDR3 consists of 15 residues. CDR3 residues: CASSETGRSGNTIYF. The CDR3 DNA reads as TGTGCCAGCAGCGAGACAGGACGCTCTGGAAACACCATATATTTT.

This clone came up once. The CDR3 protein is CASSGGSPGLLSGEQYF. The CDR3 bases are TGCGCCAGCAGCGGGGGGTCCCCGGGACTCCTTTCGGGCGAGCAGTACTTC. This chain links TRBV5-1 with TRBJ2-7; maybe TRBD2 (6 bases). V lost 4 bases and J 6 bases, leaving 26 bases between the germline ends. This CDR3 contains 17 residues. The V gene's germline CDR1 is SGHRS and CDR2 YFSETQ.

This clone occurred once. The genes are TRBV6-5 and TRBJ1-5; tentative D call: TRBD1 (5 bases). The V end lost 6 bases, the J end lost 1 base, and 13 bases lay between the germline ends. The CDR3 runs 15 residues. CDR1 is MNHEY and CDR2 is SVGAGI in the germline V gene. The CDR3 region is CASSDMGGSNQPQHF. The CDR3 nucleotides read TGTGCCAGCAGCGATATGGGGGGAAGCAATCAGCCCCAGCATTTT.

The chain couples TRBV6-5 to TRBJ2-6; the match to TRBD1 covers 8 bases. The CDR3 loop spans 15 amino acids. V gave up 11 bases and J gave up 2 bases; unmatched junction bases: 8. From germline, CDR1 is MNHEY and CDR2 SVGAGI. CDR3 region: CAAGGGSAGANVLTF. In DNA form, the CDR3 reads TGTGCCGCAGGGGGCGGCTCGGCTGGGGCCAACGTCCTGACTTTC.

The V call is TRBV5-4, the J call TRBJ1-6; 9 nucleotides match TRBD1. CDR3 length equals 15 residues. V shed 2 bases, J shed 7 bases, and the junction held 4 bases outside the gene matches. The germline CDR1 and CDR2 sequences are SGHNT and YYREEE (reference sequence). The CDR3 here is CASSFGQGYNSPLHF. As DNA, the CDR3 is TGTGCCAGCAGCTTCGGACAGGGGTACAATTCACCCCTCCACTTT.

The V call is TRBV19, the J call TRBJ2-1; 14 bases are a match to TRBD2. The length of the CDR3 is 15 residues. J was trimmed by 4 bases and V by 6 bases; bases with no gene match: 2. The germline gives CDR1 LNHDA, CDR2 SQIVND (reference sequence). The CDR3 region is CASRRLAGGYNEQFF. CDR3 sequence (DNA): TGTGCCAGTAGGAGACTAGCGGGGGGGTACAATGAGCAGTTCTTC.

The rearrangement joins TRBV29-1 to TRBJ1-1; D possibly corresponds to TRBD1 (5 bases). CDR1 and CDR2 (germline): SQVTM, ANQGSEA. The V end lost 4 bases, the J end lost 0 bases, and 15 bases lay between the germline ends. This CDR3 is 15 amino acids long. This CDR3 reads CSVVRAGFMNTEAFF. The CDR3 DNA follows: TGCAGCGTTGTAAGGGCAGGGTTCATGAACACTGAAGCTTTCTTT.

The chain joins TRBV23-1 to TRBJ2-3; D gene uncertain. TRBV23-1 is noted as an ORF with a role that remains uncertain. The CDR3 sequence is 16 residues long. The germline V and J ends were trimmed by 4 bases and 1 base, with 15 bases remaining between them. The CDR3 sequence is CASSLEPPPGTDTQYF. The DNA for the CDR3 is TGCGCCAGCAGTCTCGAGCCACCGCCCGGCACAGATACGCAGTATTTT.

The chain uses TRBV3-1 (or the pseudogene TRBV3-2) and TRBJ2-2; unclear D gene. Germline V gene sequence: CDR1 LGHDT, CDR2 YNNKEL (reference sequence). Between the trimmed V and J ends, which lost 0 bases and 0 bases, there was a span of 11 bases. The CDR3 covers 17 residues. CDR3: CASSQDGRIANTGELFF. The CDR3 DNA is TGTGCCAGCAGCCAAGACGGCAGGATCGCGAACACCGGGGAGCTGTTTTTT.

The chain uses TRBV29-1 and TRBJ2-1, with D possibly being TRBD1 (6 bases). CDR1 and CDR2 from the germline V gene are SQVTM and ANQGSEA. The CDR3 is made up of 17 amino acids. V dropped 7 bases and J dropped 0 bases, with 22 bases sitting between them. The CDR3 reads CSALMTTRGGSYNEQFF. DNA for the CDR3: TGCAGCGCCCTGATGACTACCCGAGGGGGCTCCTACAATGAGCAGTTCTTC.

CDR3 in DNA: TGTGCCAGCAGTCCCTTTAGCGGGGGGTTTGCGGATACGCAGTATTTT. It specifies CASSPFSGGFADTQYF. The genes are TRBV28 and TRBJ2-3; 10 bases match TRBD2. With 5 bases clipped from V and 6 bases from J, the junction kept 11 bases outside the gene matches. CDR3 length: 16 amino acids. Germline CDR1 is MDHEN and CDR2 is SYDVKM.

This chain joins TRBV30 and TRBJ2-1; 10 bases align to TRBD2. The CDR3 has 15 amino acids. V lost 1 base and J lost 6; bases outside the gene matches: 6. Germline CDR1 reads GTSNPN; CDR2 reads SVGIG (reference sequence). Written as DNA, the CDR3 is TGTGCCTGGAGTGGTCCGGGACTAGCGTCCAATGAGCAGTTCTTC. Residues: CAWSGPGLASNEQFF.

This clone appeared many times. V and J are TRBV6-5 and TRBJ1-3; D is undetermined. Germline CDR1 MNHEY, CDR2 SVGAGI. CDR3 size: 13 residues. Between the trimmed V and J ends, which lost 5 bases and 1 base, there was a span of 6 bases. The DNA for the CDR3 is TGTGCCAGCAGTCCCACTTCTGGAAACACCATATATTTT. This codes for CASSPTSGNTIYF.